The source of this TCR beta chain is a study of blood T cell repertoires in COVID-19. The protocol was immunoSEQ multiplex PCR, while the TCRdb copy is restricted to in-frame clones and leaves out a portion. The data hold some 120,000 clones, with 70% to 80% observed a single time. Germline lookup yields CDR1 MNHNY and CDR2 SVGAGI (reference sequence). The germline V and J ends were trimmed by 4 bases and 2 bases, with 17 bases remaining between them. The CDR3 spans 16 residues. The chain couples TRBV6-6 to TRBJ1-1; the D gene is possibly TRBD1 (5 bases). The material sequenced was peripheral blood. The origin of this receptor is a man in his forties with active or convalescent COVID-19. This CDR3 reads CASSSGGTEGNTEAFF. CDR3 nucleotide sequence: TGTGCCAGCAGTTCTGGGGGGACCGAAGGAAACACTGAAGCTTTCTTT.